These T cell receptor beta chains were read from a single sample in a study of blood T cell repertoires in COVID-19. Clones were sequenced by immunoSEQ multiplex PCR, and TCRdb holds only the in-frame ones, with some missing. This table has about 77,000 clones, more than 90% appearing once. The sequencing input was peripheral blood. These receptor sequences come from a woman of 80 years or more with active or convalescent COVID-19. The CDR3 runs from the conserved cysteine through the conserved F or W. Fields, in order: D gene, CDR3 length, J gene, V gene, clone size, CDR3 DNA, CDR3 protein. D genes are given only for firm matches. Size is stated for part of the rows, as once, few or many counts, or as a class when the clone is expanded.

TRBD2 15 TRBJ2-4 TRBV4-1 NA TGCGCCAGCAGCCCAAACCCGGGGAGGGAAAACATTCAGTACTTC CASSPNPGRENIQYF
NA 15 TRBJ2-7 TRBV6-6 NA TGTGCCGCAGCCCAGCGGCAGTTGTACTCCTACGAGCAGTACTTC CAAAQRQLYSYEQYF
NA 17 TRBJ1-3 TRBV4-1 NA TGCGCCAGCAGCCAAGAGCTCGCCCGCGTCTCTGGAAACACCATATATTTT CASSQELARVSGNTIYF
TRBD1 15 TRBJ2-2 TRBV6-2/TRBV6-3 few TGTGCCAGCAGCCCTCCAGGGGGTATTACCGGGGAGCTGTTTTTT CASSPPGGITGELFF
NA 14 TRBJ1-2 TRBV7-3 NA TGTGCCAGCAGCGGCGGCTCAGGGGATCGCGGCTACACCTTC CASSGGSGDRGYTF
TRBD1 16 TRBJ1-2 TRBV4-1 NA TGCGCCAGCAGCCAAGAAAGGACAGGGGGCGCAAGGGGCTACACCTTC CASSQERTGGARGYTF
TRBD1 15 TRBJ1-1 TRBV3-1/TRBV3-2 few TGTGCCAGCAGCAGTCCCGGGACAGCTAACACTGAAGCTTTCTTT CASSSPGTANTEAFF
NA 14 TRBJ2-2 TRBV7-7 NA TGTGCCAGCAGCCGAGCCCCCCACACCGGGGAGCTGTTTTTT CASSRAPHTGELFF
TRBD1 15 TRBJ1-6 TRBV11-2 NA TGTGCCAGCAGCAGCGTACAGGGGAATCGGTCACCCCTCCACTTT CASSSVQGNRSPLHF
TRBD2 15 TRBJ2-2 TRBV6-6 NA TGTGCCAGGGACCCACTAGCGGGGTACACCGGGGAGCTGTTTTTT CARDPLAGYTGELFF
NA 13 TRBJ2-7 TRBV6-4 NA TGTGCCAGCAGTGAAGGCCCTAGCTACGAGCAGTACTTC CASSEGPSYEQYF
NA 16 TRBJ2-3 TRBV5-8 once TGTGCCAGCAGCTTGGGGTGGGCAGGAGCGGTCGATACGCAGTATTTT CASSLGWAGAVDTQYF
TRBD2 13 TRBJ2-7 TRBV5-4 NA TGTGCCAGCAGCCAGCGGGGAACCTACGAGCAGTACTTC CASSQRGTYEQYF
TRBD1 14 TRBJ2-7 TRBV5-6 NA TGTGCCAGCACCCCGCGGGCAGGGGGCAACGAGCAGTACTTC CASTPRAGGNEQYF
TRBD1 14 TRBJ1-6 TRBV10-2 NA TGCGCCAGCACTGGGGACAGGGTTATTTCACCCCTCCACTTT CASTGDRVISPLHF
NA 15 TRBJ1-4 TRBV7-2 NA TGTGCCAGCAGCCCAAGTTCGGGACTAGGGGAAAAACTGTTTTTT CASSPSSGLGEKLFF
TRBD1 16 TRBJ2-1 TRBV6-5 NA TGTGCCAGCAGTTCTGGACAGGGACGCATGAGGAATGAGCAGTTCTTC CASSSGQGRMRNEQFF
NA 16 TRBJ1-2 TRBV19 NA TGTGCCAGTAGTAGGAGAAGACAGGAGTCTAACTATGGCTACACCTTC CASSRRRQESNYGYTF
TRBD1 15 TRBJ2-2 TRBV18 NA TGTGCCAGCTCATCCGGACAGGGCGGCACCGGGGAGCTGTTTTTT CASSSGQGGTGELFF
TRBD2 16 TRBJ2-2 TRBV6-5 NA TGTGCCAGCAGTTACTCGATTCGGGGGGGGAGCGGGGAGCTGTTTTTT CASSYSIRGGSGELFF
NA 13 TRBJ1-5 TRBV29-1 NA TGCAGCGTTCGACACGGCCTCGGCCAGCCCCAGCATTTT CSVRHGLGQPQHF
TRBD1 14 TRBJ1-5 TRBV5-1 NA TGCGCCAGCAGCCCACAGGGGAGCAATCAGCCCCAGCATTTT CASSPQGSNQPQHF
NA 17 TRBJ1-6 TRBV6-6 NA TGTGCCAGCAGTCCTCTGGACACGGCAGAGTGGAATTCACCCCTCCACTTT CASSPLDTAEWNSPLHF
TRBD1 17 TRBJ2-3 TRBV5-4 NA TGTGCCAGCAGCTTGGGAACGGCGACAGGGGCGGAAGATACGCAGTATTTT CASSLGTATGAEDTQYF
TRBD1 15 TRBJ1-5 TRBV28 NA TGTGCCAGCAGACCTTCGACAGGGCGCAATCAGCCCCAGCATTTT CASRPSTGRNQPQHF
NA 16 TRBJ2-3 TRBV7-3 NA TGTGCCAGCAGCTCCAGGGGCAACCTATACACAGATACGCAGTATTTT CASSSRGNLYTDTQYF
NA 16 TRBJ1-1 TRBV5-1 NA TGCGCCAGCAGCTTGGGCGGCTGGGGCTTGAACACTGAAGCTTTCTTT CASSLGGWGLNTEAFF
TRBD2 16 TRBJ2-2 TRBV5-1 once TGCGCCAGCAGCCATCGGACTAGCGGGAACACCGGGGAGCTGTTTTTT CASSHRTSGNTGELFF
NA 18 TRBJ1-1 TRBV3-1/TRBV3-2 NA TGTGCCAGCAGCCAGCGCCCAGGGAAAATAGGACGGAACACTGAAGCTTTCTTT CASSQRPGKIGRNTEAFF
TRBD1 15 TRBJ2-3 TRBV28 NA TGTGCCAGCAGTCGTTTGACAGGGGAGACAGATACGCAGTATTTT CASSRLTGETDTQYF
NA 14 TRBJ1-2 TRBV28 NA TGTGCCAGCAGCCCAGTCCCAGGCGTGAGTGGCTACACCTTC CASSPVPGVSGYTF
TRBD2 13 TRBJ2-1 TRBV6-5 NA TGTGCCACCCGAGGGACTAGCGGGGATAAGCAGTTCTTC CATRGTSGDKQFF
NA 17 TRBJ1-6 TRBV15 NA TGTGCCACCAGCAGAGATTCAATAGGGGATCCAAGGTCACCCCTCCACTTT CATSRDSIGDPRSPLHF
TRBD1 15 TRBJ2-7 TRBV19 NA TGTGCCAGTAGTATTGAAGGACAGGGAGTCTACGAGCAGTACTTC CASSIEGQGVYEQYF
TRBD1 14 TRBJ1-2 TRBV6-5 NA TGTGCCAGCAGTCCCCAGACAGGGGGGAATGGCTACACCTTC CASSPQTGGNGYTF
TRBD1 15 TRBJ1-5 TRBV28 once TGTGCCAGCAGTCTGGACAGGGGGTTGTATCAGCCCCAGCATTTT CASSLDRGLYQPQHF
NA 13 TRBJ1-1 TRBV28 NA TGTGCCAGCAGTTTAGGCACGAACACTGAAGCTTTCTTT CASSLGTNTEAFF
TRBD1 13 TRBJ1-2 TRBV5-4 NA TGTGCCAGCAGCTTCACAGGGGTCTATGGCTACACCTTC CASSFTGVYGYTF
NA 15 TRBJ2-2 TRBV19 NA TGTGCCAGTCAGCTAGACTCGCTGAACACCGGGGAGCTGTTTTTT CASQLDSLNTGELFF
TRBD2 15 TRBJ2-2 TRBV5-1 few TGCGCCAGCAGCTTTTGGACTAGCGAAAGCGGGGAGCTGTTTTTT CASSFWTSESGELFF
TRBD2 16 TRBJ2-3 TRBV3-1/TRBV3-2 NA TGTGCCAGCAGCCACTACAGCGGGGGGGGTACAGATACGCAGTATTTT CASSHYSGGGTDTQYF
TRBD1 15 TRBJ2-7 TRBV2 NA TGTGCCAGCAGTCTCGAGACAGGGGGTAAAAACGAGCAGTACTTC CASSLETGGKNEQYF
NA 14 TRBJ1-1 TRBV6-1 NA TGTGCCAGCACCCCTATTGGCGCGGTACATGAAGCTTTCTTT CASTPIGAVHEAFF
NA 13 TRBJ2-5 TRBV7-6 once TGTGCCAGCAGTCCCGACACCCAAGAGACCCAGTACTTC CASSPDTQETQYF
TRBD1 14 TRBJ1-2 TRBV9 NA TGTGCCAGCAGCGTAGCCGACAGGGGGCTGGGCTACACCTTC CASSVADRGLGYTF
TRBD1 17 TRBJ1-2 TRBV5-1 NA TGCGCCAGCAGCTTGGGACACGGGACAGGGGGCTACTATGGCTACACCTTC CASSLGHGTGGYYGYTF
TRBD2 16 TRBJ2-5 TRBV6-1 NA TGTGCCAGCTGTGTTCGACTAGCGGGGGGGCAAGAGACCCAGTACTTC CASCVRLAGGQETQYF
TRBD1 13 TRBJ2-7 TRBV6-6 NA TGTGCCAGCAGTTACGGACAGGAGAACGAGCAGTACTTC CASSYGQENEQYF
NA 13 TRBJ2-7 TRBV13 NA TGTGCCAGCAGCTCAGATGAGGGACAAGAGCAGTACTTC CASSSDEGQEQYF
NA 14 TRBJ1-2 TRBV5-6 few TGTGCCAGCAGCTTGGGAGGGCCTCTTTATGGCTACACCTTC CASSLGGPLYGYTF
TRBD1 16 TRBJ1-6 TRBV27 NA TGTGCCAGCAGATCCGGGACAGGGACCTATAATTCACCCCTCCACTTT CASRSGTGTYNSPLHF